The TCR beta chain under discussion was sequenced for a study of blood T cells in healthy people across ages (dated by TCRdb to 2013 to 2016). With respect to the entire study: In model experiments, roughly one uniquely barcoded TCR beta cDNA molecule per two T cells was captured by template switching. To track age-related changes in TCR beta repertoire diversity, the study relied on deep sequencing normalized with unique cDNA molecular identifiers. Donors were grouped into four age groups: young (average roughly 17 years), middle-aged (about 38), aged (around 60) and long-lived (just over 80). To avoid experimental bias, donors of different ages were distributed randomly across sequencing lanes. The study analyzed two additional independent replicas of 1 million unique cDNA reads from the same blood draw for two donors, one aged 18 to 30 and one aged 80 or older.

The CDR3 runs 15 residues from the cysteine to the phenylalanine. Of all the DNA, just the CDR3 is kept, 45 bases in frame from base 1. Germline trimming amounts to 4 bases on V and 1 base on J, with 4 as the count of junction bases outside the gene matches. For CDR1 and CDR2, the germline V gene lists SGDLS and YYNGEE. Results and caveats for the whole study, not just this receptor: Observed TCR beta diversity per million T cells fell roughly linearly with age, and a significant reduction was already apparent by age about 38. Because donor CMV infection status was unknown, age-related changes in expanded clonotypes were potentially confounded. Estimates of total diversity from one million sequenced T cells were regarded as lower bounds and underestimates. Observed TCR beta diversity correlated strongly with the percentage of naive T cells measured by flow cytometry. Compared with the aged group, more naive CD4+ T cells, fewer expanded clones and increased TCR diversity were shown by the long-lived group, suggesting age selection. Since profiling was done on bulk unsorted PBMCs, naive and antigen-experienced compartments could not be conclusively compared.

This clonotype occurred many times. What antigen it recognizes has not been identified. No clone much larger than this one lies a single base away; base qualities are absent. Receptor libraries were prepared by 5' RACE. Instrument on record: Illumina HiSeq 2500. The second PCR ran for roughly 6 to 11 cycles and used a J-beta primer mix along with a sample-barcoded 5' primer. A unique molecular identifier was introduced onto each TCR beta cDNA molecule by a template-switch 5' adaptor carrying 12 random nucleotides. At least 2.5 million CDR3-containing paired-end reads were obtained from each sample. All of the RNA was converted into first-strand cDNA using the Mint cDNA synthesis kit, with a TRBC-specific oligonucleotide serving as the primer. Following uracil-DNA glycosylase treatment, all cDNA underwent a first 18-cycle PCR with the universal primers M1SS and BC2_uni_R. On the authors' methods: For normalization, 1 million high-quality reads were randomly selected from each sample, with every read carrying a distinct molecular identifier. Reads with shared molecular identifiers were discarded instead of being binned into consensus sequences. MiTCR, run with a Q25 quality threshold and the strictest error-elimination algorithm, handled CDR3 identification, clonotype clustering and error correction. Lower-bound total TCR beta diversity was estimated with a nonparametric unseen species model using Euler transformation. The raw public reads went through TCRdb reprocessing: fastp at Q25, MiXCR clone calling, in-frame beta chains kept. Every entry covers one CDR3 protein and lists the most common genes and DNA from its rows. The V and J calls follow TCRdb's processing rather than the paper's. For this sample the table gives about 1,500,000 distinct CDR3 sequences, of which roughly 30% were detected only once. The ten largest clones take up about 7.7% of the sample.

Systemically healthy Caucasian individuals from Russia, some 40 in total and aged roughly 6 to 100 years, were included as donors. Roughly 11 milliliters of peripheral blood were drawn from each donor into EDTA-treated Vacutainer tubes. Ficoll-Paque density-gradient centrifugation was used to isolate PBMCs, with at least 6.5 million per sample. Trizol reagent was used to extract total RNA from the PBMCs, yielding at least 6 micrograms per sample. For every donor, flow cytometry on a PBMC aliquot measured the percentage of naive CD45RAhigh/CD27high T cells. The TCR comes from a woman aged 30 to 39 in good health. The specimen was blood. This sequence uses TRBV9 and TRBJ2-3, with TRBD2 identical over 9 junction bases. The CDR3 sequence is CASSTLAGGTDTQYF. The DNA reads as follows: TGTGCCAGCAGCACATTAGCGGGAGGCACAGATACGCAGTATTTT.